This is a list of T cell receptor beta chains from one sample in a study of blood T cells in healthy people across ages. TCRdb independently ran MiXCR on the 5' RACE reads; one entry per CDR3 protein. The sample has approximately 900,000 distinct CDR3 sequences, 25% to 30% seen once. This sample was shared with a second study, whose subject was T cells of mothers and their children.

Sequenced input: blood. These receptors originate from a woman between 35 and 50 years old in good health. Each CDR3 is given with its conserved first and last residue. The D gene is left open where the match is weak. Expanded clones get a size class; other rows say once, few or many, or leave the size out.

few,TRBV29-1,TRBJ2-7,NA,CSVVGSTNYEQYF,TGCAGCGTTGTGGGTTCGACCAACTACGAGCAGTACTTC
NA,TRBV11-1,TRBJ1-1,NA,CASSLSFVNTEAFF,TGTGCCAGCAGCTTAAGTTTTGTGAACACTGAAGCTTTCTTT
few,TRBV5-1,TRBJ1-6,NA,CASAKGVASWGSPLHF,TGCGCCAGCGCCAAGGGAGTGGCTAGCTGGGGTTCACCCCTCCACTTT
few,TRBV7-2,TRBJ2-1,TRBD2,CASSLSGGLATHEQFF,TGTGCCAGCAGCCTCTCCGGGGGACTAGCGACCCATGAGCAGTTCTTC
few,TRBV10-3,TRBJ1-1,NA,CAISESPQGRTEAFF,TGTGCCATCAGTGAGTCCCCGCAGGGCCGGACTGAAGCTTTCTTT
few,TRBV18,TRBJ2-7,TRBD1,CASSPRQGPTYEQYF,TGTGCCAGCTCGCCTCGACAGGGGCCCACCTACGAGCAGTACTTC
NA,TRBV7-9,TRBJ1-1,TRBD1,CASRPIQGLNTEAFF,TGTGCCAGCAGGCCAATACAGGGGCTGAACACTGAAGCTTTCTTT
few,TRBV5-1,TRBJ1-1,NA,CASSIEKNTEAFF,TGCGCCAGCAGTATCGAAAAGAACACTGAAGCTTTCTTT
NA,TRBV5-1,TRBJ2-5,NA,CASSFRPEETQYF,TGCGCCAGCAGCTTCCGACCGGAAGAGACCCAGTACTTC
NA,TRBV5-1,TRBJ2-3,NA,CASSLVDAKTDTQYF,TGCGCCAGCAGCTTGGTGGACGCGAAGACAGATACGCAGTATTTT
few,TRBV3-1,TRBJ2-3,TRBD1,CASSQVLTGALGTQYF,TGTGCCAGCAGCCAAGTTCTAACAGGGGCATTGGGTACGCAGTATTTT
few,TRBV2,TRBJ2-5,NA,CASRWRGHQETQYF,TGTGCCAGCCGTTGGCGGGGCCACCAAGAGACCCAGTACTTC
NA,TRBV7-2,TRBJ1-3,TRBD1,CASGLQDRGGNTIYF,TGTGCCAGCGGCTTACAGGACAGGGGTGGTAACACCATATATTTT
NA,TRBV5-1,TRBJ2-3,NA,CASSDLLDTQYF,TGCGCCAGCAGCGACCTACTGGATACGCAGTATTTT
few,TRBV20-1,TRBJ1-2,NA,CNPSAGADYGYTF,TGCAACCCGTCGGCGGGGGCGGACTATGGCTACACCTTC
many,TRBV7-2,TRBJ2-5,NA,CASSLKIQETQYF,TGTGCCAGCAGCCTAAAAATCCAAGAGACCCAGTACTTC
many,TRBV6-5,TRBJ2-5,NA,CASSYSGVNQYF,TGTGCCAGCAGTTACTCCGGGGTGAACCAGTACTTC
many,TRBV6-2/TRBV6-3,TRBJ2-7,NA,CASSYSVKSHYEQYF,TGTGCCAGCAGTTACAGCGTTAAGTCCCACTACGAGCAGTACTTC
many,TRBV9,TRBJ2-7,NA,CASSVAGLPSYEQYF,TGTGCCAGCAGCGTAGCAGGGTTGCCCTCCTACGAGCAGTACTTC
NA,TRBV5-1,TRBJ2-1,NA,CASSLEAGIFYNEQFF,TGCGCCAGCAGCTTGGAGGCAGGGATTTTCTACAATGAGCAGTTCTTC
many,TRBV12-3/TRBV12-4,TRBJ2-3,TRBD2,CASRTSVSTDTQYF,TGTGCCAGCAGAACTAGCGTGAGCACAGATACGCAGTATTTT
NA,TRBV12-3/TRBV12-4,TRBJ1-4,NA,CASSPIEGRINEKLFF,TGTGCCAGCAGCCCAATAGAGGGGCGGATTAATGAAAAACTGTTTTTT
few,TRBV20-1,TRBJ2-7,TRBD1,CSFAGTGYGEQYF,TGCAGTTTTGCCGGGACAGGGTATGGCGAGCAGTACTTC
NA,TRBV7-2,TRBJ2-5,TRBD2,CASSLAQAGGRETQYF,TGTGCCAGCAGCTTAGCCCAAGCGGGGGGGCGAGAGACCCAGTACTTC
NA,TRBV20-1,TRBJ1-2,NA,CSARPSVSNYGHTF,TGCAGTGCTAGACCCTCAGTTTCTAACTATGGCCACACCTTC
many,TRBV11-2,TRBJ2-2,NA,CASSLAGTGELFF,TGTGCCAGCAGCTTAGCAGGCACCGGGGAGCTGTTTTTT
many,TRBV20-1,TRBJ2-5,TRBD2,CSARLRGDQETQYF,TGCAGTGCTAGACTCCGGGGGGACCAAGAGACCCAGTACTTC